The present T cell receptor (beta chain) was sequenced within a study of CD8 T cells in Susac syndrome. CD8+ and CD4+ T cells from blood underwent TCR beta sequencing. It was healthy donors who served as the controls, matched for age and sex. TEMRA cells were FACS-enriched, while CD8+ and CD4+ T cells were negatively isolated. The CDR3 runs to 15 residues. The RNA input was about 0.5 to 1 ug, and it was reverse transcribed with random hexamers. The method of amplification for TCR beta CDR3 was immunoSEQ multiplex PCR, covering 54 Vbeta and 13 Jbeta. TCRdb re-analysed the immunoSEQ multiplex PCR reads in MiXCR, keeping a single row per CDR3 protein. The sample lists some 180,000 distinct CDR3 sequences; roughly 95% were seen once. In its sample, this clonotype was seen once.

The chain couples TRBV21-1 to TRBJ2-3; the table's D call, TRBD1, was not checked against the DNA. TRBV21-1 is a pseudogene. This clonotype was obtained from a human donor in good health. Sequenced input: CD4+ T cells from PBMCs. As DNA, the CDR3 is TGTGCCAGCAGCAAACAGGGACAGAGCACAGATACGCAGTATTTT. Protein product: CASSKQGQSTDTQYF.